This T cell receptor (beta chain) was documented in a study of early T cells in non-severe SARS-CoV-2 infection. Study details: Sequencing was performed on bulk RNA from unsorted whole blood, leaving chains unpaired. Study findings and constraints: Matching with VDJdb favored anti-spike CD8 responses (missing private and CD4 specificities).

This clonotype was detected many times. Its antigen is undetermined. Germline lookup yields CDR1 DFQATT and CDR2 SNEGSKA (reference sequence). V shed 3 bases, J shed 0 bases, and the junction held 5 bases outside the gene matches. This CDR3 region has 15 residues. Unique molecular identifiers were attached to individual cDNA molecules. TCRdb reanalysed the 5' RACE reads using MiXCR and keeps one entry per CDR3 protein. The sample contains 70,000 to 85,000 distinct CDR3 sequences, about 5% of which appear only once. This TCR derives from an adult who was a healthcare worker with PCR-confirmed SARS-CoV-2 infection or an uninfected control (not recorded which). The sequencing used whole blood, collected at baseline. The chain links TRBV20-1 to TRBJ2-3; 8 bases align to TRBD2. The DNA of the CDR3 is TGCAGTGCTAGCGAGGCTAGCGGGAGCACAGATACGCAGTATTTT. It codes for CSASEASGSTDTQYF.